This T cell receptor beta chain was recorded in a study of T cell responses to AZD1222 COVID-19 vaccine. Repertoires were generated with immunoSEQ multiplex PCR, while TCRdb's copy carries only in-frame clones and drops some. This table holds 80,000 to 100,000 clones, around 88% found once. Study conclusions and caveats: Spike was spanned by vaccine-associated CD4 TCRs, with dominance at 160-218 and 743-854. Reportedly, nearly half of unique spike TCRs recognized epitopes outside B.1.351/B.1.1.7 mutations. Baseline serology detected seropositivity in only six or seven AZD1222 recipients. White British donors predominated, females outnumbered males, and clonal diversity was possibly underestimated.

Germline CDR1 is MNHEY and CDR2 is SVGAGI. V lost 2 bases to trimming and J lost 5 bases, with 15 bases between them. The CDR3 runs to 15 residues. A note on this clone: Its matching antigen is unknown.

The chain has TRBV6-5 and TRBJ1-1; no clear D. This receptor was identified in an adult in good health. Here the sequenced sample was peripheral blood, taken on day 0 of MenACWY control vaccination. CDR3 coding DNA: TGTGCCAGCAGTTACAGAACACCCCTGGGAACTGAAGCTTTCTTT. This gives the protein CASSYRTPLGTEAFF.